Listed below are T cell receptor beta chains from one sample, sequenced in a study of early T cells in non-severe SARS-CoV-2 infection. TCRdb passed the 5' RACE reads through MiXCR, listing each CDR3 protein once. The sample includes tens of thousands of distinct CDR3 sequences, roughly 13% of them seen just once. The specimen sequenced was whole blood. Receptors originate from an adult who was a healthcare worker with PCR-confirmed SARS-CoV-2 infection or an uninfected control (not recorded which). Each CDR3 is given with its conserved first and last residue. The order of the fields is D gene, clone size, V gene, J gene, CDR3 length, CDR3 DNA, CDR3 protein. The D gene is left open where the match is weak. Rows give clone size only sometimes, using once, few, many, or a class for an expanded clone.

d_call: TRBD2
clone_size: NA
v_call: TRBV29-1
j_call: TRBJ2-5
cdr3_length: 13
cdr3_nt: TGCAGCGTTCCCAGCGGGGGAGGAGAGACCCAGTACTTC
cdr3_aa: CSVPSGGGETQYF

d_call: TRBD1
clone_size: many
v_call: TRBV18
j_call: TRBJ1-5
cdr3_length: 15
cdr3_nt: TGTGCCAGCTCACCAGACAGGGAGATCAATCAGCCCCAGCATTTT
cdr3_aa: CASSPDREINQPQHF

d_call: NA
clone_size: NA
v_call: TRBV3-1
j_call: TRBJ1-5
cdr3_length: 15
cdr3_nt: TGTGCCAGCAGCCAAGAGTTCGGGCCTGGAGGGCCCCAGCATTTT
cdr3_aa: CASSQEFGPGGPQHF

d_call: NA
clone_size: many
v_call: TRBV7-6
j_call: TRBJ1-5
cdr3_length: 16
cdr3_nt: TGTGCCAGCAGCTTAAGAGGGCCGCGCTCCAATCAGCCCCAGCATTTT
cdr3_aa: CASSLRGPRSNQPQHF

d_call: TRBD1
clone_size: many
v_call: TRBV5-1
j_call: TRBJ1-5
cdr3_length: 15
cdr3_nt: TGCGCCAGCAGCCCGCGGACAGGGGCCGATCAGCCCCAGCATTTT
cdr3_aa: CASSPRTGADQPQHF

d_call: NA
clone_size: NA
v_call: TRBV6-6
j_call: TRBJ1-6
cdr3_length: 14
cdr3_nt: TGTGCCAGCTGGGACACCTTTTATAATTCACCCCTCCACTTT
cdr3_aa: CASWDTFYNSPLHF

d_call: NA
clone_size: NA
v_call: TRBV11-2
j_call: TRBJ1-1
cdr3_length: 15
cdr3_nt: TGTGCCAGCAGCTTAGTTCCCAGCCTGGGGGGAGAAGCTTTCTTT
cdr3_aa: CASSLVPSLGGEAFF

d_call: NA
clone_size: many
v_call: TRBV6-6
j_call: TRBJ1-5
cdr3_length: 14
cdr3_nt: TGTGCCAGCAGCCCCCTTGATAGCAATCAGCCCCAGCATTTT
cdr3_aa: CASSPLDSNQPQHF

d_call: TRBD1
clone_size: many
v_call: TRBV7-2
j_call: TRBJ2-1
cdr3_length: 14
cdr3_nt: TGTGCCAGCAGCCCTGGACAGGGGAAGGATGAGCAGTTCTTC
cdr3_aa: CASSPGQGKDEQFF

d_call: NA
clone_size: many
v_call: TRBV7-9
j_call: TRBJ2-2
cdr3_length: 14
cdr3_nt: TGTGCCAGCAGCTTAGCCGGCAGCACCGGGGAGCTGTTTTTT
cdr3_aa: CASSLAGSTGELFF

d_call: TRBD1
clone_size: many
v_call: TRBV5-5
j_call: TRBJ2-7
cdr3_length: 19
cdr3_nt: TGTGCCAGCAGCTTGAAAGATCAGGGGGCCGGGACAAACGTCTACGAGCAGTACTTC
cdr3_aa: CASSLKDQGAGTNVYEQYF

d_call: NA
clone_size: many
v_call: TRBV7-2
j_call: TRBJ2-7
cdr3_length: 12
cdr3_nt: TGTGCCAGCAGCCGTGGGGTCAACGAGCAGTACTTC
cdr3_aa: CASSRGVNEQYF

d_call: TRBD1
clone_size: many
v_call: TRBV19
j_call: TRBJ1-2
cdr3_length: 14
cdr3_nt: TGTGCCAGTACCGGACAGGGGACGATCTATGGCTACACCTTC
cdr3_aa: CASTGQGTIYGYTF

d_call: NA
clone_size: many
v_call: TRBV5-1
j_call: TRBJ1-5
cdr3_length: 13
cdr3_nt: TGCGCCAGCAGCTTGGGCCTTAATCAGCCCCAGCATTTT
cdr3_aa: CASSLGLNQPQHF

d_call: NA
clone_size: many
v_call: TRBV12-3/TRBV12-4
j_call: TRBJ2-5
cdr3_length: 16
cdr3_nt: TGTGCCAGCAATTTACGGGCCACTGGGGTCCAAGAGACCCAGTACTTC
cdr3_aa: CASNLRATGVQETQYF

d_call: NA
clone_size: NA
v_call: TRBV27
j_call: TRBJ1-6
cdr3_length: 17
cdr3_nt: TGTGCCAGCAGTCCGAGGGGGGGGACGGCCTATTATTCACCCCTCCACTTT
cdr3_aa: CASSPRGGTAYYSPLHF

d_call: TRBD1
clone_size: NA
v_call: TRBV20-1
j_call: TRBJ1-1
cdr3_length: 13
cdr3_nt: TGCAGTGCTAAGACAGGGGGCAACACTGAAGCTTTCTTT
cdr3_aa: CSAKTGGNTEAFF

d_call: NA
clone_size: NA
v_call: TRBV5-1
j_call: TRBJ2-1
cdr3_length: 14
cdr3_nt: TGCGCCAGCAGCACCACAGGGTCCTACAATGAGCAGTTCTTC
cdr3_aa: CASSTTGSYNEQFF

d_call: NA
clone_size: NA
v_call: TRBV29-1
j_call: TRBJ2-5
cdr3_length: 15
cdr3_nt: TGCAGCGTAGTGAATTGGTCAGGGCGGCTAGAGACCCAGTACTTC
cdr3_aa: CSVVNWSGRLETQYF

d_call: NA
clone_size: NA
v_call: TRBV6-2/TRBV6-3
j_call: TRBJ1-5
cdr3_length: 15
cdr3_nt: TGTGCCAGCCCGACCTTAGGGGCTGGAAATCAGCCCCAGCATTTT
cdr3_aa: CASPTLGAGNQPQHF

d_call: NA
clone_size: medium-sized
v_call: TRBV27
j_call: TRBJ2-7
cdr3_length: 14
cdr3_nt: TGTGCCAGCAGTAAGAGATACTCCGGGGACGAGCAGTACTTC
cdr3_aa: CASSKRYSGDEQYF

d_call: NA
clone_size: many
v_call: TRBV11-2
j_call: TRBJ2-5
cdr3_length: 13
cdr3_nt: TGTGCCAGCAGCCCCCGCGGCCAAGAGACCCAGTACTTC
cdr3_aa: CASSPRGQETQYF

d_call: TRBD2
clone_size: few
v_call: TRBV12-3/TRBV12-4
j_call: TRBJ2-1
cdr3_length: 14
cdr3_nt: TGTGCCAGCAGTTTCGGGGGGGCCGTCAATGAGCAGTTCTTC
cdr3_aa: CASSFGGAVNEQFF

d_call: NA
clone_size: many
v_call: TRBV6-5
j_call: TRBJ2-3
cdr3_length: 14
cdr3_nt: TGTGCCAGCAGTACACAGAGTAGCACAGATACGCAGTATTTT
cdr3_aa: CASSTQSSTDTQYF

d_call: NA
clone_size: NA
v_call: TRBV3-1
j_call: TRBJ2-2
cdr3_length: 17
cdr3_nt: TGTGCCAGCAGCCCCCAACCCGCTAGCCGGAACACCGGGGAGCTGTTTTTT
cdr3_aa: CASSPQPASRNTGELFF

d_call: NA
clone_size: NA
v_call: TRBV10-3
j_call: TRBJ2-7
cdr3_length: 13
cdr3_nt: TGTGCCATCAGTGACTCCGACGGGTACGAGCAGTACTTC
cdr3_aa: CAISDSDGYEQYF

d_call: TRBD1
clone_size: few
v_call: TRBV6-5
j_call: TRBJ1-5
cdr3_length: 17
cdr3_nt: TGTGCCAGCAGAAAGTCCCTTCTCCGGGACAGAAATCAGCCCCAGCATTTT
cdr3_aa: CASRKSLLRDRNQPQHF

d_call: TRBD2
clone_size: many
v_call: TRBV15
j_call: TRBJ2-7
cdr3_length: 15
cdr3_nt: TGTGCCACCAGCAGAGAGAGCGGGAGCTCCTACGAGCAGTACTTC
cdr3_aa: CATSRESGSSYEQYF

d_call: TRBD2
clone_size: many
v_call: TRBV27
j_call: TRBJ2-5
cdr3_length: 19
cdr3_nt: TGTGCCAGCAGTTCCCTCGGGGAACTAGCGGGGGGATCTTGGGAGACCCAGTACTTC
cdr3_aa: CASSSLGELAGGSWETQYF

d_call: NA
clone_size: many
v_call: TRBV6-4
j_call: TRBJ1-5
cdr3_length: 13
cdr3_nt: TGTGCCAGCAGTGAGGACGGGAATCAGCCCCAGCATTTT
cdr3_aa: CASSEDGNQPQHF

d_call: NA
clone_size: many
v_call: TRBV5-4
j_call: TRBJ2-3
cdr3_length: 15
cdr3_nt: TGTGCCAGCAGTCCTAAGGAGGGGAGGATTGATACGCAGTATTTT
cdr3_aa: CASSPKEGRIDTQYF

d_call: TRBD1
clone_size: few
v_call: TRBV6-6
j_call: TRBJ1-4
cdr3_length: 14
cdr3_nt: TGTGCCTGCCACGGACAGGGACTTAATGAAAAACTGTTTTTT
cdr3_aa: CACHGQGLNEKLFF

d_call: NA
clone_size: many
v_call: TRBV30
j_call: TRBJ1-5
cdr3_length: 15
cdr3_nt: TGTGCCTGGAGTCATTCGGGGGGCCGGAATCAGCCCCAGCATTTT
cdr3_aa: CAWSHSGGRNQPQHF

d_call: TRBD1
clone_size: few
v_call: TRBV5-1
j_call: TRBJ1-5
cdr3_length: 14
cdr3_nt: TGCGCCAGCAGCTCCGGACAGGTTGATCAGCCCCAGCATTTT
cdr3_aa: CASSSGQVDQPQHF

d_call: NA
clone_size: many
v_call: TRBV6-6
j_call: TRBJ2-2
cdr3_length: 13
cdr3_nt: TGTGCCAGCAGTTACCCCAACACCGGGGAGCTGTTTTTT
cdr3_aa: CASSYPNTGELFF

d_call: TRBD2
clone_size: many
v_call: TRBV6-5
j_call: TRBJ2-5
cdr3_length: 13
cdr3_nt: TGTGCCAGCAGAGCGGGGAACCAAGAGACCCAGTACTTC
cdr3_aa: CASRAGNQETQYF

d_call: TRBD1
clone_size: many
v_call: TRBV4-1
j_call: TRBJ2-1
cdr3_length: 19
cdr3_nt: TGCGCCAGCAGCCAAGGCGGGACAGGGGGCGCGTCCTGGTACAATGAGCAGTTCTTC
cdr3_aa: CASSQGGTGGASWYNEQFF

d_call: TRBD1
clone_size: NA
v_call: TRBV6-6
j_call: TRBJ2-2
cdr3_length: 14
cdr3_nt: TGTGCCAGCAGACAGGGGGCTAGAACCGGGGAGCTGTTTTTT
cdr3_aa: CASRQGARTGELFF

d_call: NA
clone_size: few
v_call: TRBV6-2/TRBV6-3
j_call: TRBJ1-1
cdr3_length: 15
cdr3_nt: TGTGCCAGCTGTAAGTACGGTACGGAAAATCCTGAAGCTTTCTTT
cdr3_aa: CASCKYGTENPEAFF

d_call: NA
clone_size: few
v_call: TRBV21-1
j_call: TRBJ2-7
cdr3_length: 15
cdr3_nt: TGTGCCAGCATCCCAAGGGGGGGCAGTCGTTACGAGCAGTACTTC
cdr3_aa: CASIPRGGSRYEQYF

d_call: NA
clone_size: few
v_call: TRBV12-3/TRBV12-4
j_call: TRBJ2-7
cdr3_length: 16
cdr3_nt: TGTGCCAGCAGTTTAGTAGGGTTATCTCTCCTCCACGAGCAGTACTTC
cdr3_aa: CASSLVGLSLLHEQYF

d_call: NA
clone_size: NA
v_call: TRBV3-1
j_call: TRBJ2-1
cdr3_length: 13
cdr3_nt: TGTGCCAGCAGGCCACTAGGGGCCAATGAGCAGTTCTTC
cdr3_aa: CASRPLGANEQFF

d_call: NA
clone_size: many
v_call: TRBV18
j_call: TRBJ1-1
cdr3_length: 12
cdr3_nt: TGTGCCAGCTCACTTCAGGGATATGAAGTTTTCTTT
cdr3_aa: CASSLQGYEVFF